This T cell receptor (beta chain) emerged from a study of T cell clonotyping in hematopoietic cell transplantation. The study's findings and limits: Graft donor and pretransplant recipient Inverse Simpson Index values predicted broader posttransplant TCR diversity.

The trim removed 3 bases at V and 5 bases at J, leaving 4 bases unmatched. Germline lookup yields CDR1 SGHRS and CDR2 YFSETQ. This CDR3 region has 16 residues. About this clone: Its antigen is not identified.

Described time point: recipient sample about 28 days before transplant, after cytoreduction. The method was immunoSEQ multiplex PCR; TCRdb's version includes in-frame clones alone and lacks a portion of them. The sample lists about 69,000 clones, about 96% occurring once. The TCR was taken from a woman aged 45-65 years with acute myeloid leukemia. Some clones in this sample may be carry-over from other donors' samples. The chain carries TRBV5-1 and TRBJ2-3; 15 positions agree with TRBD2. This specimen was peripheral blood mononuclear cells, taken before stem cell transplant. The CDR3 here is CASSWTSGGAQDTQYF. The CDR3 DNA sequence: TGCGCCAGCAGCTGGACTAGCGGGGGGGCCCAAGATACGCAGTATTTT.